These T cell receptor beta chains were read from a single sample in a study of T cell changes during pregnancy in multiple sclerosis. Method: immunoSEQ multiplex PCR; TCRdb's copy keeps in-frame clones and lacks some. The sample contains tens of thousands of clones, approximately 91% of which appear only once. Sequences were derived from CD4+ T cells from peripheral blood mononuclear cells, sampled in the first trimester of pregnancy. The origin of the receptors is a female donor with multiple sclerosis, enrolled in a pregnancy study. Each CDR3 is given with its conserved first and last residue. A D gene is named only where the DNA matches it firmly. Part of the rows lack a size; the others show once, few, many or a class for expanded clones.

TRBV6-5	TRBJ1-1	-	-	TGTGCCAGCAGTCCCGGGGTGTCTAGATTAACTGAAGCTTTCTTT	CASSPGVSRLTEAFF
TRBV5-1	TRBJ1-3	-	-	TGCGCCAGCAGCTCCTCCGGGAACTCTGGAAACACCATATATTTT	CASSSSGNSGNTIYF
TRBV6-5	TRBJ1-2	TRBD1	-	TGTGCCAGCAGTAGACAGGGCCTTCCTAACTATGGCTACACCTTC	CASSRQGLPNYGYTF
TRBV2	TRBJ2-2	-	-	TGTGCCAGCAGTGAAACCAGGGTGGGGGGGGGCACCACCGGGGAGCTGTTTTTT	CASSETRVGGGTTGELFF
TRBV19	TRBJ2-7	-	few	TGTGCCAGTAGTACGGGATTCTACGAGCAGTACTTC	CASSTGFYEQYF
TRBV5-1	TRBJ2-7	-	-	TGCGCCAGCGCCCTCATGTGGGGGACTGAGAGGCAGTACTTC	CASALMWGTERQYF
TRBV18	TRBJ1-1	TRBD1	once	TGTGCCAGCTCACGCGATACAGGGGTAGGGACTGAAGCTTTCTTT	CASSRDTGVGTEAFF
TRBV10-3	TRBJ2-7	TRBD2	-	TGTGCCATCAGTCCGGGGGGGAGCTCCTACGAGCAGTACTTC	CAISPGGSSYEQYF
TRBV29-1	TRBJ2-3	-	-	TGCAGCGTTTCCGACTTACCAAGCACAGATACGCAGTATTTT	CSVSDLPSTDTQYF
TRBV27	TRBJ2-7	TRBD1	-	TGTGCCAGCAGCGGAACCGGGACAGGGGATTACGAGCAGTACTTC	CASSGTGTGDYEQYF
TRBV5-1	TRBJ2-3	TRBD2	-	TGCGCCAGCAGCTTGGGGGGACTAGCGGGAGGCACAGATACGCAGTATTTT	CASSLGGLAGGTDTQYF
TRBV6-1	TRBJ2-7	-	-	TGTGCCAGCAGTGATACAAGGGACTCATCGGGGCAGTACTTC	CASSDTRDSSGQYF
TRBV5-6	TRBJ2-2	-	-	TGTGCCAGCAGCCTTGCCCAATTGAGGACCGGGGAGCTGTTTTTT	CASSLAQLRTGELFF
TRBV6-1	TRBJ1-1	-	-	TGTGCCAGCAGTGAAACGCCCGCTCCTAGAACTGAAGCTTTCTTT	CASSETPAPRTEAFF
TRBV18	TRBJ2-6	-	-	TGTGCCAGCTCACCGCGAAACTCTCTAGGAGCTGGGGCCAACGTCCTGACTTTC	CASSPRNSLGAGANVLTF
TRBV7-6	TRBJ2-5	TRBD2	-	TGTGCCAGCAGCCTGGGACTAGCGGGAGTGGGGGTCCAAGAGACCCAGTACTTC	CASSLGLAGVGVQETQYF
TRBV19	TRBJ1-3	-	-	TGTGCCAGTAGTATAGGGGCCACCTCGACCACCATATATTTT	CASSIGATSTTIYF
TRBV6-5	TRBJ2-2	-	few	TGTGCCAGCAGTTCCCCCGGCGGGGAGCTGTTTTTT	CASSSPGGELFF
TRBV4-2	TRBJ2-3	-	few	TGTGCCAGCAGCGCCGAGGGGGTTCCCCGCACAGATACGCAGTATTTT	CASSAEGVPRTDTQYF
TRBV5-1	TRBJ2-7	TRBD1	-	TGCGCCAGCAGCCAAACCGGGACAGCCTACGAGCAGTACTTC	CASSQTGTAYEQYF
TRBV7-9	TRBJ1-3	-	-	TGTGCCAGCAGCTTAGACGGACACATCTCTGGAAACACCATATATTTT	CASSLDGHISGNTIYF
TRBV7-9	TRBJ1-1	-	-	TGTGCCAGCAGCCTCCTAGGCGGAATAGGAACTGAAGCTTTCTTT	CASSLLGGIGTEAFF
TRBV7-8	TRBJ2-2	TRBD2	-	TGTGCCAGCAGCCCCCGACTAGCGGGAGGCACCGGGGAGCTGTTTTTT	CASSPRLAGGTGELFF
TRBV9	TRBJ2-7	-	-	TGTGCCAGCAGCGTATATTCGTACGGGAGCGAGCAGTACTTC	CASSVYSYGSEQYF
TRBV5-1	TRBJ2-7	TRBD1	-	TGCGCCAGCAGCTTTACAGGGGGCGAGTTTTACGAGCAGTACTTC	CASSFTGGEFYEQYF
TRBV5-1	TRBJ2-1	TRBD2	-	TGCGCCAGCAGCTCACATAATATAGCGGGGGCCTACAATGAGCAGTTCTTC	CASSSHNIAGAYNEQFF
TRBV9	TRBJ2-5	-	-	TGTGCCAGCAGCCCCCGACAGGGCGGGACAGAGACCCAGTACTTC	CASSPRQGGTETQYF
TRBV18	TRBJ1-1	-	-	TGTGCCAGCTCATCCCGACGCAGGCAGAACACTGAAGCTTTCTTT	CASSSRRRQNTEAFF